This T cell receptor (beta chain) derives from a study of blood T cell repertoires in COVID-19 (dated by TCRdb to the early 2020s). Context from the whole study: Collaborator samples came from the United States, Italy and Spain and covered acute and convalescent phases of COVID-19. The samples were drawn from the first 160 participants of the ongoing ImmuneRACE study and from some 1,300 subjects provided by 6 global collaborators. Nearly every sample came with metadata listing a de-identified subject ID, COVID-19 status, age in years and sex. The prospective study material was composed of cDNA or gDNA derived from T cells, B-cell-depleted T cells, or PBMCs. Subjects who had been exposed to COVID-19, were actively infected with it, or had recovered from it provided the deeply sampled blood TCRbeta repertoires that made up the dataset. Where HLA class I and class II types were available, the types were taken from metadata supplied by the sample provider, not from assay-based typing. A freely available public database, intended as a resource for researchers studying the immune response to SARS-CoV-2, is where the repertoires were released.

Collaborating institutions collected whole blood in K2EDTA tubes following their own protocols. For TCRbeta analysis, collaborators shipped samples as frozen whole blood, isolated PBMCs, or DNA extracted from either of those sample types. The investigation overall reported the following: How much clinical and demographic metadata was included differed by source and by participant, and the metadata was provided uncurated.

The sample holds a few counts of this clone. No antigen is known for it. Base quality data are lacking; no much larger clone is found one base away. The germline V gene encodes CDR1 SNHLY and CDR2 FYNNEI. From the cysteine through the phenylalanine, the CDR3 covers 13 amino acids. Only the CDR3 portion is preserved as DNA: 39 bases, with reading frame beginning at the first base. Relative to germline, V is 4 bases shorter and J is 6 bases shorter, with 13 bases between their ends. The immunoSEQ Assay, a bias-controlled multiplex PCR, was used to amplify TCRbeta CDR3 regions from genomic DNA. The authors' pipeline ran thus. The number of nucleated cells in each sample was estimated from the amplification of reference gene primers within the assay. To quantify the absolute abundance of each unique TCRbeta CDR3 rearrangement, sequence reads were collapsed and filtered. For each sample, productive Simpson clonality was calculated by taking the square root of Simpson's diversity index across productive rearrangements. The table comes from immuneACCESS by way of TCRdb, which keeps in-frame sequences with V and J called. Part of the clones is missing from these tables; in studies checked, under half for an unresolved V gene and the rest for unknown reasons. From that table come the V and J calls and clone size; the DNA was used to work out D and trimming. For this sample the table gives around 180,000 clones, of which 70% to 90% were detected only once. The leading ten clones occupy roughly 2.9% of the sample.

The V and J genes are TRBV2 and TRBJ2-7, and the D gene may be TRBD1, 5 bases matching. The sequenced sample was peripheral blood. The TCR was taken from a woman aged 25 to 39 with active or convalescent COVID-19. The bases are TGTGCCAGCAGTGCCCTTGACAGAGGCGAGCAGTACTTC. This is translated as CASSALDRGEQYF.